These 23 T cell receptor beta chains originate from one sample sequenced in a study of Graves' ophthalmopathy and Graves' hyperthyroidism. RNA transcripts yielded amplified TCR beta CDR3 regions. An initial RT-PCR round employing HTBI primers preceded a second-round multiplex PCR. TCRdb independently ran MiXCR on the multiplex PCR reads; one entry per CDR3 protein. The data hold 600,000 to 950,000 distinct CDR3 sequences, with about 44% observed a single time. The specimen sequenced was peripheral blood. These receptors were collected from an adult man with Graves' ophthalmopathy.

CDR3 region: CVSSAPRTDYEQYF. The CDR3 region has the DNA TGTGTCAGCAGTGCGCCCCGGACAGACTACGAGCAGTACTTC. The chain couples TRBV10-3 to TRBJ2-7, with D tentatively TRBD1 (6 bases). CDR3 length: 14 residues. Germline V gene lookup returns CDR1 ENHRY and CDR2 SYGVKD.

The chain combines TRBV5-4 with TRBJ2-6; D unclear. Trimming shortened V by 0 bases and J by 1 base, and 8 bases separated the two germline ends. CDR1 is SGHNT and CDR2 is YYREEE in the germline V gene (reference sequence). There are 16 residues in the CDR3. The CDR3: CASSLDQGSGANVLTF. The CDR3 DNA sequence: TGTGCCAGCAGCTTGGACCAAGGGTCTGGGGCCAACGTCCTGACTTTC. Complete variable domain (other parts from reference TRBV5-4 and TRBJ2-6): ETGVTQSPTHLIKTRGQQVTLRCSSQSGHNTVSWYQQALGQGPQFIFQYYREEENGRGNFPPRFSGLQFPNYSSELNVNALELDDSALYLCASSLDQGSGANVLTFGAGSRLTVL.

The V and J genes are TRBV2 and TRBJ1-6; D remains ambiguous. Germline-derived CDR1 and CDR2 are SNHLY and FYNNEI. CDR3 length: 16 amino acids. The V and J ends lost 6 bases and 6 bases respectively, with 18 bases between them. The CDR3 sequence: CASSQEGGKPNSPLHF. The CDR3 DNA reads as TGTGCCAGCAGCCAAGAGGGTGGGAAACCTAATTCACCCCTCCACTTT. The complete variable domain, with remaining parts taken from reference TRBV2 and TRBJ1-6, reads EPEVTQTPSHQVTQMGQEVILRCVPISNHLYFYWYRQILGQKVEFLVSFYNNEISEKSEIFDDQFSVERPDGSNFTLKIRSTKLEDSAMYFCASSQEGGKPNSPLHFGNGTRLTVT.

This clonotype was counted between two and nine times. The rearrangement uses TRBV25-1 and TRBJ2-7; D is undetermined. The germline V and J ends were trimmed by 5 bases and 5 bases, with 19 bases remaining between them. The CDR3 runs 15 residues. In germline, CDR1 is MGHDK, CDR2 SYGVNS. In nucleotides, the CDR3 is TGTGCCAGCAGTTCCCCCCTAAGGGTGGATCACGAGCAGTACTTC. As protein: CASSSPLRVDHEQYF.

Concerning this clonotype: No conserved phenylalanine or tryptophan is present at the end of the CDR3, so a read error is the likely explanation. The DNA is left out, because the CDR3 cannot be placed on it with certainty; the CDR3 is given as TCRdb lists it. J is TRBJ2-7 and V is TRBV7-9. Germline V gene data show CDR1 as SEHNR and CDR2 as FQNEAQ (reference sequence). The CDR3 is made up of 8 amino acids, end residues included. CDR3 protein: CASSLAIG.

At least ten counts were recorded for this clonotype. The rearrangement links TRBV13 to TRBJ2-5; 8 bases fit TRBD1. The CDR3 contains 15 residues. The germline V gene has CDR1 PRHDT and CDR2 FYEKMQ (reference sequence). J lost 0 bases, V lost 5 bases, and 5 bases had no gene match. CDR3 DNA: TGTGCCAGCAGCATTACGGGACAGGACCAAGAGACCCAGTACTTC. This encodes CASSITGQDQETQYF.

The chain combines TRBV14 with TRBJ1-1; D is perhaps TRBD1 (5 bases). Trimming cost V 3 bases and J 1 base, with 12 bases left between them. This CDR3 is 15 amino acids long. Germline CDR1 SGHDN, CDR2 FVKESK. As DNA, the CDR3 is TGTGCCAGCAGCCAGGAGGGGCCCCCGAACACTGAAGCTTTCTTT. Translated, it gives CASSQEGPPNTEAFF.

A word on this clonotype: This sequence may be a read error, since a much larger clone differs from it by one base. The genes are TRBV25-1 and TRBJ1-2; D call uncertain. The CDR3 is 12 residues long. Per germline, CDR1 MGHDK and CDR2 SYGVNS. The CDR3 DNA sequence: TGTGCCAGCAGTGGAGTTGACTATGGCTACGCCTTC. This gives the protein CASSGVDYGYAF.

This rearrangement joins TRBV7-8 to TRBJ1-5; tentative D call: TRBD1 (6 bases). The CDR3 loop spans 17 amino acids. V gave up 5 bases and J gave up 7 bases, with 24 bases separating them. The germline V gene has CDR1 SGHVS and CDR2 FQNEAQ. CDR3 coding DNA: TGTGCCAGCAGCCCACCCACGGGGGCAGGGGCGCCCCAGCCCCAGCATTTT. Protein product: CASSPPTGAGAPQPQHF.

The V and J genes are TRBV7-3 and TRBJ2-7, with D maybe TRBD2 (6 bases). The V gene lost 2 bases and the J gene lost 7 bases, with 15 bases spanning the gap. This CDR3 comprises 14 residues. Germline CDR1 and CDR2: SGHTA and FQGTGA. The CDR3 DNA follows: TGTGCCAGCAGCTTAGAGGTTTCCGGAGGGGAGCAGTACTTC. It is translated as CASSLEVSGGEQYF.

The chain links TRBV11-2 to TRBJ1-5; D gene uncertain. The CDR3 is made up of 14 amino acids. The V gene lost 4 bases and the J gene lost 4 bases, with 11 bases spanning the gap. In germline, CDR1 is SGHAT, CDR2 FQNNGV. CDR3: CASSSQRDNQPQHF. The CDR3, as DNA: TGTGCCAGCAGCTCCCAGAGAGATAATCAGCCCCAGCATTTT.

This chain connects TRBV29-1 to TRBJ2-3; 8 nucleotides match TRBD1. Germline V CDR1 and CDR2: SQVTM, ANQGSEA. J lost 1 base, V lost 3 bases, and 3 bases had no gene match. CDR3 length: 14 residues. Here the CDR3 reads CSVDGGQGTDTQYF. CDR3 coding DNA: TGCAGCGTTGATGGGGGACAGGGCACAGATACGCAGTATTTT.

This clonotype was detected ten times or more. The CDR3 here is CATSPQTQMGGNTIYF. CDR3 coding DNA: TGTGCCACCAGCCCCCAAACCCAAATGGGTGGAAACACCATATATTTT. The chain has TRBV15 and TRBJ1-3; D is uncertain. Trimming left V 5 bases short and J 3 bases short, with 17 bases between. Germline loops: CDR1 LNHNV, CDR2 YYDKDF (reference sequence). The length of the CDR3 is 16 residues.

CDR3 DNA sequence: TGTGCCAGCAGTTACAGCGAGTGGAAGACCCAGTACTTC. Its protein is CASSYSEWKTQYF. The chain links TRBV6-5 to TRBJ2-5; D unclear. From germline, CDR1 is MNHEY and CDR2 SVGAGI. CDR3 length: 13 amino acids. The ends were cut back, 2 bases at V and 6 bases at J, with 10 bases in the middle.

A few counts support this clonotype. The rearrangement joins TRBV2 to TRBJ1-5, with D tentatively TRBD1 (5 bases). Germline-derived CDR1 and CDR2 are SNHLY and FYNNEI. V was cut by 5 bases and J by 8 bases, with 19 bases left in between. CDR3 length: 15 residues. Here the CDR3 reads CASSFRAGLTEPQHF. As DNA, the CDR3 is TGTGCCAGCAGTTTTCGGGCAGGGCTCACTGAGCCCCAGCATTTT. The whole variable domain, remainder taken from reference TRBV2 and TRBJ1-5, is EPEVTQTPSHQVTQMGQEVILRCVPISNHLYFYWYRQILGQKVEFLVSFYNNEISEKSEIFDDQFSVERPDGSNFTLKIRSTKLEDSAMYFCASSFRAGLTEPQHFGDGTRLSIL.

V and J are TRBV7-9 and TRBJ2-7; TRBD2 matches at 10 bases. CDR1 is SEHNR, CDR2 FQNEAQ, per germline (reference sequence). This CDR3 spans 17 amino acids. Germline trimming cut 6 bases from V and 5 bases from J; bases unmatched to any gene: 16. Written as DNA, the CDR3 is TGTGCCAGCAGTTACTCGAATACAGCGGGAGGGTACCACGAGCAGTACTTC. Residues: CASSYSNTAGGYHEQYF.

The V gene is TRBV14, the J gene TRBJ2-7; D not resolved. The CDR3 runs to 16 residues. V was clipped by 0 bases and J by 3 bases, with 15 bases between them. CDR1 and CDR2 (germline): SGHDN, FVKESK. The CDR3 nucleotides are TGTGCCAGCAGCCAAGATCCCGTAGGAGTTAGCTACGAGCAGTACTTC. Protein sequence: CASSQDPVGVSYEQYF.

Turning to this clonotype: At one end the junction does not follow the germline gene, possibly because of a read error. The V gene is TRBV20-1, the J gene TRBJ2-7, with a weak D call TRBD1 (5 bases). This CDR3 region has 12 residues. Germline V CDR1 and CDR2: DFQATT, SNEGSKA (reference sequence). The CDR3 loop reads CGASIQEPGQYF. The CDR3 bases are TGCGGTGCTAGTATACAGGAACCGGGGCAGTACTTC.

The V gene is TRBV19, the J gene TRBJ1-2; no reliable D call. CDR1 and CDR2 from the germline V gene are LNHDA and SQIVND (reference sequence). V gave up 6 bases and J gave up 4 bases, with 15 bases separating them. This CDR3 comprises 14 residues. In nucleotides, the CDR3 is TGTGCCAGTAGCAGCGGGAGGGCCATCTATGGCTACACCTTC. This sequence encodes CASSSGRAIYGYTF.

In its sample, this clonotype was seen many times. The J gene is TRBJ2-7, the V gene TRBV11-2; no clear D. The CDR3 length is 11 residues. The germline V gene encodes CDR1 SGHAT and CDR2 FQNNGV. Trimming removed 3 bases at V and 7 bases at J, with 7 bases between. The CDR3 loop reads CASSFRQEQYF. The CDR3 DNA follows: TGTGCCAGCAGCTTTCGGCAGGAGCAGTACTTC.

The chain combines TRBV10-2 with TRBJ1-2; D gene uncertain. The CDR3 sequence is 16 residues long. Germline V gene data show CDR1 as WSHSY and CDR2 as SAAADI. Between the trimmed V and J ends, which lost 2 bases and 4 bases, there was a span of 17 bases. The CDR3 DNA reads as TGCGCCAGCAGTGAGGGGTATGACAATCGTAGCTATGGCTACACCTTC. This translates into CASSEGYDNRSYGYTF.

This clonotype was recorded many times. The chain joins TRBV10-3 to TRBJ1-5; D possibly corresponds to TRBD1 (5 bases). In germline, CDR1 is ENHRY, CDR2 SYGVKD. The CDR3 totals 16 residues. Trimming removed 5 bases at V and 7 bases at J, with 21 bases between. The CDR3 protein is CAISQKILGGDQPQHF. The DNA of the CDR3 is TGTGCCATCAGTCAAAAGATCTTGGGGGGGGACCAGCCCCAGCATTTT.

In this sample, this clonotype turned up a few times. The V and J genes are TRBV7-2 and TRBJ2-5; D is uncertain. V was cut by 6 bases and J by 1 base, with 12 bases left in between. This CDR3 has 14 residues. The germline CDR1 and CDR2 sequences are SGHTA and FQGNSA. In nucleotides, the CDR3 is TGTGCCAGCAGTTTAAATTTGGGCCAAGAGACCCAGTACTTC. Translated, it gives CASSLNLGQETQYF. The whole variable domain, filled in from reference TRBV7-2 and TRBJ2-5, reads GAGVSQSPSNKVTEKGKDVELRCDPISGHTALYWYRQSLGQGLEFLIYFQGNSAPDKSGLPSDRFSAERTGGSVSTLTIQRTQQEDSAVYLCASSLNLGQETQYFGPGTRLLVL.